The following is a T cell receptor (beta chain) sequence with its context. Its antigen is undetermined. The sample belongs to a study of T cells in Graves' hyperthyroidism and ophthalmopathy. General study findings and limits: It was a median around 6 months before onset that the model predicted ophthalmopathy. Most clonotypes expanded in thyroid above 0.001 were likewise present in blood.

The germline V gene has CDR1 GTSNPN and CDR2 SVGIG (reference sequence). This CDR3 spans 13 amino acids. V was clipped by 5 bases and J by 4 bases; unmatched bases: 6. It was uncontrolled infection, other autoimmune disease, pregnancy or lactation that excluded patients. Each diagnosis drew on symptoms, thyroxine, TRAb, thyroid ultrasound and orbital computed tomography findings. Amplification targeted TCR beta CDR3 regions from RNA transcripts. The TCR CDR3 first-round RT-PCR relied on the HTBI primer set. MiXCR, run by TCRdb on the multiplex PCR reads, gives a single entry per CDR3 protein. The table records around 350,000 distinct CDR3 sequences, 19% of them present only once.

The J gene is TRBJ2-5, the V gene TRBV30, with 8 bases lining up with TRBD1. Sequencing used blood. This TCR derives from a woman between 18 and 30 years old with Graves' hyperthyroidism. The CDR3 nucleotides are TGTGCCTGGGCGAGGGACAGGCGAGAGACCCAGTACTTC. Translating it yields CAWARDRRETQYF.